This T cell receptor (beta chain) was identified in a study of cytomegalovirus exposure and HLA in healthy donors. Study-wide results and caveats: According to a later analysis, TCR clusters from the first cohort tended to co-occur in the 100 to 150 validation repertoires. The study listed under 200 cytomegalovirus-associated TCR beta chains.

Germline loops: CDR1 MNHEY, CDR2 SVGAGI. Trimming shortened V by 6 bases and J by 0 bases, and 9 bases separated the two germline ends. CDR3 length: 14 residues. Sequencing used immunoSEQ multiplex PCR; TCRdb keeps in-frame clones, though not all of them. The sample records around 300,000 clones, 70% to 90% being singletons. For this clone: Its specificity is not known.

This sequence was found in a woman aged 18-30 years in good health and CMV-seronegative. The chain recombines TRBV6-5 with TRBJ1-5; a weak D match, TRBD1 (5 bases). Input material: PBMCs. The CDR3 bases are TGTGCCAGCAGCCGAACAGGTAGCAATCAGCCCCAGCATTTT. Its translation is CASSRTGSNQPQHF.